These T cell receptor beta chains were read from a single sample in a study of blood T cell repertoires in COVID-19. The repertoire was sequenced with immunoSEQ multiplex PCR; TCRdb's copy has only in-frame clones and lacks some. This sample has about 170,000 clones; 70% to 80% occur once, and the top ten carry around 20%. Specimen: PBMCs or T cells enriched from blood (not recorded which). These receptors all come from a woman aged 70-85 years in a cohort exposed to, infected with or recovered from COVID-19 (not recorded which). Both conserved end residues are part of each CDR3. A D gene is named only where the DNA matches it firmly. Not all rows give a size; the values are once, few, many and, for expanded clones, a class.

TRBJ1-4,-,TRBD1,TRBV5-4,TGTGCCAGCAGCACACCGGGACAGGGAGGCGAAAAACTGTTTTTT,CASSTPGQGGEKLFF
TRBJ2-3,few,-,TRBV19,TGTGCCAGTAGGTTGGGCGGCACAGATACGCAGTATTTT,CASRLGGTDTQYF
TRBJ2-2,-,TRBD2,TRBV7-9,TGTGCCAGCAGACAATCGGGAGGGCCGATCGGGGAGCTGTTTTTT,CASRQSGGPIGELFF
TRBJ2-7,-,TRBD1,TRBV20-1,TGCAGTGCCGGGACAGCCTACGAGCAGTACTTC,CSAGTAYEQYF
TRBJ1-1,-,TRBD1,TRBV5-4,TGTGCCAGCAGCTTGGGTGGACAGGGTTGGGGCACTGAAGCTTTCTTT,CASSLGGQGWGTEAFF
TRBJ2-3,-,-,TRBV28,TGTGCCAGCAGTTTCTCCCCTAGCACAGATACGCAGTATTTT,CASSFSPSTDTQYF
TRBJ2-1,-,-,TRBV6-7,TGTGCCAGCAGCACCATAAGGGGTGCTCACTCCTACAATGAGCAGTTCTTC,CASSTIRGAHSYNEQFF
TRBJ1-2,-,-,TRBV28,TGTGCCAGCAGTTCCGGACCGGGAACGGGTGGCTACACCTTC,CASSSGPGTGGYTF
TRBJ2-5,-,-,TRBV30,TGTGCCTGGAGAGGAGGGGGGGGAGAGACCCAGTACTTC,CAWRGGGGETQYF
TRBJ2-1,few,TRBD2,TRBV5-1,TGCGCCAGCTCCGGGACTAGCGGCTACAATGAGCAGTTCTTC,CASSGTSGYNEQFF
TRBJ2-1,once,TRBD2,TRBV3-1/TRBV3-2,TGTGCCAGCAGCCAGACCCTAGCGGGAGTAAATGAGCAGTTCTTC,CASSQTLAGVNEQFF
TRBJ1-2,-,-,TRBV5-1,TGCGCCAGCAGCCCGAACACCGATGGCTACACCTTC,CASSPNTDGYTF
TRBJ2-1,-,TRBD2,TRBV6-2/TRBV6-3,TGTGCCAGCAGTTTAGCGGGAGGGCCCTACAATGAGCAGTTCTTC,CASSLAGGPYNEQFF
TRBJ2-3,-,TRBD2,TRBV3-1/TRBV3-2,TGTGCCAGCAGGCCTACTAGCGGGTCTAGCACAGATACGCAGTATTTT,CASRPTSGSSTDTQYF
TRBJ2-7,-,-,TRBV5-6,TGTGCCAGCAGCCGCGGGGACGGCACCTACGAGCAGTACTTC,CASSRGDGTYEQYF
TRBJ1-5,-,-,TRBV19,TGTGCCACTGGGGCCGGTCAGCCCCAGCATTTT,CATGAGQPQHF
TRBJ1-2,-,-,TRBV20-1,TGCAGTGCTTACAGGGACGGCTACACCTTC,CSAYRDGYTF
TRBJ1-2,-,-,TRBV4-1,TGCGCCAGCAGCCAAGACGGTGGCTACACCTTC,CASSQDGGYTF
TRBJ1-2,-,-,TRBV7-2,TGTGCCAGCAGCGTTTCTGGACAGAGAAACTATGGCTACACCTTC,CASSVSGQRNYGYTF
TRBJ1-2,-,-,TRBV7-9,TGTGCCAGCAGCTTAAGAGAATCTAACTATGGCTACACCTTC,CASSLRESNYGYTF
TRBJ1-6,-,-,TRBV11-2,TGTGCCAGCAGCTCTCAGGGTCCACCCCTCCACTTT,CASSSQGPPLHF
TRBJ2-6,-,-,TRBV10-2,TGCGCCAGCAGTGACGAGGCTGCTGGGGCCAACGTCCTGACTTTC,CASSDEAAGANVLTF
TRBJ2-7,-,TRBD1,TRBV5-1,TGCGCCAGCAGCTTGGGGGGGACAGCCAGCTCCTACGAGCAGTACTTC,CASSLGGTASSYEQYF
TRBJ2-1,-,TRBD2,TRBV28,TGTGCCAGCAGTTTAAGGGGACTAGCGGGAGTCAATGAGCAGTTCTTC,CASSLRGLAGVNEQFF
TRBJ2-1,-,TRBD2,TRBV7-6,TGTGCCAGCAGCCACAGGGGACAAGGACTAGCGGAGCAGTTCTTC,CASSHRGQGLAEQFF
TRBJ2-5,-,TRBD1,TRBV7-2,TGTGCCAGCAGCTTAGGCGACAGGGGGCGGGATGAGACCCAGTACTTC,CASSLGDRGRDETQYF
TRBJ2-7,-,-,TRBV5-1,TGCGCCAGCAGCCCAGGGCTTTGGCAGTACTTC,CASSPGLWQYF
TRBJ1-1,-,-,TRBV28,TGTGCCAGCACCATACCAGCAGGGTTAAGGCCTGAAGCTTTCTTT,CASTIPAGLRPEAFF
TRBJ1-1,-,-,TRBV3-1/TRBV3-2,TGTGCCAGCAGCATTAGGAACACTGAAGCTTTCTTT,CASSIRNTEAFF
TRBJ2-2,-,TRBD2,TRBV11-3,TGTGCCAGCAGCTTAGATGTAGCGGGAGGGCCCAGAGCCGGGGAGCTGTTTTTT,CASSLDVAGGPRAGELFF
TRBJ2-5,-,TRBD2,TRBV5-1,TGCGCCAGCAGCTTCGCGCCCAGCGGGAGCGGCGAGACCCAGTACTTC,CASSFAPSGSGETQYF
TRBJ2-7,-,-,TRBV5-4,TGTGCCAGCAGCCCGGACGGGGGGCGTACCTACGAGCAGTACTTC,CASSPDGGRTYEQYF
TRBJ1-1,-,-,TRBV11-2,TGTGCCAGCAGCTTAGTTGGCCGGAACACTGAAGCTTTCTTT,CASSLVGRNTEAFF
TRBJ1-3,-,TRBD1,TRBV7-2,TGTGCCAGCAGCTCTATAGGACAGGGTGACACCATATATTTT,CASSSIGQGDTIYF
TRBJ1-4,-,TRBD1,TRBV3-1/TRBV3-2,TGTGCCAGCAGCCTACGGACAGGGGGCAATGAAAAACTGTTTTTT,CASSLRTGGNEKLFF
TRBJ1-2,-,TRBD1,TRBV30,TGTGCCTGGCTAGACAGGGGGCGCCGGTCTTCGGGGGGCTACACCTTC,CAWLDRGRRSSGGYTF
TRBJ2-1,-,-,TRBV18,TGTGCCAGCTCACCACCGACTAGGAGCAATGAGCAGTTCTTC,CASSPPTRSNEQFF
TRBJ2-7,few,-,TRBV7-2,TGTGCCAGCAGCTTAAGGGAGTCCTACGAGCAGTACTTC,CASSLRESYEQYF
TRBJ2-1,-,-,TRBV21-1,TGTGCCAGCAGCAATAGGGAGTTGCGCGATGAGCAGTTCTTC,CASSNRELRDEQFF
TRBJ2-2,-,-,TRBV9,TGTGCCAGCAGCGTAGCGGGCGGGGAGCTGTTTTTT,CASSVAGGELFF
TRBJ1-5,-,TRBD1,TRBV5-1,TGCGCCAGCTCCCCCGGAGACAGGGGATATCAGCCCCAGCATTTT,CASSPGDRGYQPQHF
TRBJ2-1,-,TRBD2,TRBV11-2,TGTGCCAGCAGCCCAAAGACTAGCGGACTGGCTCGCGAGCAGTTCTTC,CASSPKTSGLAREQFF
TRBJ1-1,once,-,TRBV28,TGTGCCAGCAGTTTAATAGGGGAAGGCGGAGCTTTCTTT,CASSLIGEGGAFF